This T cell receptor (beta chain) originates from a study of Graves' ophthalmopathy and Graves' hyperthyroidism. Turning to the study itself: Peripheral blood was gathered at first diagnosis, ahead of any treatment whatsoever.

Notes on this clonotype: Sequence at one end of the junction differs from germline and may be a read error.

CDR3 length equals 14 residues. The germline V gene has CDR1 ENHRY and CDR2 SYGVKD. Transcripts of RNA were the source for amplifying TCR beta CDR3 regions. The library came from an HTBI-primed first-round RT-PCR and a second-round multiplex PCR. TCRdb itself ran the multiplex PCR reads through MiXCR, one entry per CDR3 protein. The sample holds about 740,000 distinct CDR3 sequences; approximately 40% are singletons and the top ten take 44%. Active ophthalmopathy (CAS at least 3, NOSPECS at least 4), lasting under 3 months. Additional autoimmune diseases, uncontrolled infections, pregnancy or lactation disqualified patients.

The V call is TRBV10-3, the J call TRBJ2-7, with a possible D match to TRBD2 (5 bases). The sequenced sample consisted of peripheral blood. This sequence originates from an adult man with Graves' ophthalmopathy. The CDR3 coding sequence is TGTGCCATCAGTAACATTCAGAGGTCTCGGGAACAGCACTTC. Protein: CAISNIQRSREQHF.